The clone carrying this T cell receptor (beta chain) showed up just a few times. The data were obtained in a study of CD8+ T cells in alopecia areata. Across the study: By percentage of affected scalp area, the severity of treated patients was scored.

Sequencing templates came from extracted RNA that was reverse transcribed into cDNA. Repertoires were generated with immunoSEQ multiplex PCR, while TCRdb's copy carries only in-frame clones and drops some. The sample holds 200,000 or so clones, 55% to 75% seen once. Treatment specified: oral pan-JAK inhibitor, 5-10 mg twice daily. The trim removed 6 bases at V and 3 bases at J, leaving 9 bases unmatched. Germline V gene lookup returns CDR1 MDHEN and CDR2 SYDVKM. The CDR3 extends over 15 amino acids. Sequences were derived from CD4+ T cells sorted from blood, sampled at week 24, from a patient treated with tofacitinib. The chain is built from TRBV28 and TRBJ2-7; 9 bases match TRBD1. This receptor was taken from a human donor with alopecia areata. The DNA for the CDR3 is TGTGCCAGCAGCCGACCCGGGACAGGGATCTACGAGCAGTACTTC. This encodes CASSRPGTGIYEQYF.